The present T cell receptor beta chain was sequenced within a study of a mutant IDH1 vaccine in newly diagnosed glioma (dated by TCRdb to the early 2020s). Concerning the study at large: Patients were given eight vaccinations, in weeks 1, 3, 5, 7, 11, 15, 19 and 23, which matched visits V03 through V10. Vaccination began 4-6 weeks after radiotherapy alone, or alongside temozolomide cycles in the chemotherapy-containing groups. Of the 25 to 40 patients who were treated, about 62% were male and roughly 38% were female, and the mean age was around 43 years. Before enrollment, patients had received standard therapy of radiotherapy alone, temozolomide alone, or radiochemotherapy with temozolomide; most received the combination. Peripheral blood samples were drawn at six visits, namely V03 (baseline), V05, V07, V10, V12 and V13. For exploratory analyses, longitudinal TCRB deep sequencing was carried out in roughly 25 treated patients wherever samples were available. Results and caveats for the whole study, not just this receptor: According to the authors, sample limitations meant that analyses of patient blood samples could not be reproduced. Immune responses induced by the vaccine were seen in roughly 92% of patients across multiple MHC alleles. Pseudoprogression appeared unrelated to alterations in the top peripheral T cell clonotypes detected by TCRB sequencing. Selection of PBMC samples for TCRB deep sequencing was based on availability.

About this clone itself: Its binding antigen is unknown. Base qualities are not at hand, and no much larger clone is one base apart.

The junction carries 25 bases between V and J, which are trimmed by 4 bases and 8 bases respectively. The germline V gene yields SGHDT for CDR1 and YYEEEE for CDR2. The CDR3 runs 17 residues from the cysteine to the phenylalanine. Only the CDR3 region is kept as DNA, spanning 51 bases read in frame from base 1. The protocol used for the library was the immunoSEQ multiplex PCR assay. Following the manufacturer's protocol, the hsTCRB Kit was used to amplify rearranged TCR beta chain sequences. TCRB libraries were sequenced on an Illumina MiSeq. Per the source publication's procedure: Demultiplexing, trimming and gene mapping were performed with the kit vendor's proprietary platform. TCRdb took this table from immuneACCESS and kept in-frame rearrangements with V and J called. Such tables lack part of the clones; where checked against another copy, unresolved V genes explain under half of the gap, and the rest is unexplained. The V and J calls and clone size come from that table; D and trimming were worked out from the DNA. The sample includes about 44,000 clones, with approximately 90% observed a single time. Clones ranked in the top ten supply about 3.9% of the sample.

Reading the label with the study, this specimen's time point is: week 23, last vaccination. Every vaccine dose consisted of 300 ug of a 20-mer mutant IDH1 peptide in Montanide, administered subcutaneously together with topical imiquimod. The donors had newly diagnosed IDH1-mutant astrocytomas of WHO grade 3 or 4 that showed loss of nuclear ATRX. The samples were drawn from NOA16, a multicentre, single-arm, open-label phase I trial in Germany that tested a mutant IDH1 peptide vaccine in humans for the first time. The DNeasy Blood and Tissue Kit was used to extract genomic DNA from EDTA blood for TCRB sequencing.

The source of this sequence is a man in his forties or fifties with glioma. The chain was built from TRBV5-6 and TRBJ2-1; TRBD2 could be the D gene, as 6 bases match. This sample comprised PBMCs, obtained from a glioma patient whose treatment included an IDH1 peptide vaccine. The CDR3 sequence is CASSPPAGHWESHEQFF. DNA sequence: TGTGCCAGCAGCCCTCCTGCGGGGCACTGGGAAAGCCATGAGCAGTTCTTC.